This entry lists 10 T cell receptor beta chains sequenced from one sample in a study of blood T cell repertoires in COVID-19 (dated by TCRdb to the early 2020s). Receptor libraries were prepared by the immunoSEQ multiplex PCR assay. The source is immuneACCESS, and TCRdb retained only in-frame sequences with V and J called. Part of the clones is not carried over; for the studies checked, unresolved V genes explain less than half of this, and the remainder is unexplained. The sample table lists under 250,000 clones, approximately 86% of them with a count of one. Together, the top ten hold more than 6.5% of the sample. The sequencing sample was made of peripheral blood. These receptors were taken from a woman in her 70s with active or convalescent COVID-19.

This clone was detected only a few times. The rearrangement links TRBV6-2 or TRBV6-3 to TRBJ1-1; 9 bases map to TRBD1. V lost 2 bases and J lost 1; bases outside the gene matches: 2. This CDR3 has 15 amino acids. Germline V gene lookup returns CDR1 MNHEY and CDR2 SVGEGT. The CDR3 sequence is CASSYLGQGNTEAFF. The CDR3 DNA reads as TGTGCCAGCAGTTACCTGGGACAGGGGAACACTGAAGCTTTCTTT.

This clone was observed many times. J is TRBJ1-2 and V is TRBV4-2; D possibly corresponds to TRBD1 (5 bases). The CDR3 is 17 residues long. V lost 0 bases to trimming and J lost 2 bases, with 16 bases between them. Germline V lookup: CDR1 LGHNA, CDR2 YNFKEQ. The CDR3 coding sequence is TGTGCCAGCAGCCAAGAAACAGGTGGGGCAGGGAACTATGGCTACACCTTC. Amino acids: CASSQETGGAGNYGYTF.

The chain links TRBV27 to TRBJ1-4; D unclear. CDR1 and CDR2 (germline): MNHEY, SMNVEV (reference sequence). The CDR3 is 15 residues long. The V end lost 5 bases, the J end lost 5 bases, and 15 bases lay between the germline ends. CDR3 coding DNA: TGTGCCAGCAGTATCCTCGGTGCGGTGAATGAAAAACTGTTTTTT. Protein sequence: CASSILGAVNEKLFF.

The V and J genes are TRBV7-3 and TRBJ2-1; 10 bases fit TRBD2. CDR1 is SGHTA and CDR2 is FQGTGA in the germline V gene. The V and J ends lost 5 bases and 14 bases, in that order; junction bases with no gene match: 12. The CDR3 runs 14 residues. The CDR3 protein is CASSPSGGASTEFF. The CDR3 DNA follows: TGTGCCAGCAGCCCGAGCGGGGGGGCCTCGACGGAGTTCTTC.

The chain uses TRBV4-3 and TRBJ2-1; possible D gene TRBD2, 5 bases. Deletions cut 1 base from V and 0 bases from J, with 13 bases between. Germline CDR1 is LGHNA and CDR2 is YSLEER. The CDR3 runs to 17 residues. The CDR3 nucleotides are TGCGCCAGCAGCCAAGTGCCTAGCCAGAGCTCCTACAATGAGCAGTTCTTC. Its translation is CASSQVPSQSSYNEQFF.

This chain joins TRBV5-6 and TRBJ1-2; 7 nucleotides align to TRBD1. Germline V lookup: CDR1 SGHDT, CDR2 YYEEEE. The junction had 5 bases not matched to a gene; V was cut back by 4 bases and J by 8 bases. The CDR3 loop spans 12 amino acids. The CDR3 bases are TGTGCCAGCAGCCCCGGGACAGTCGGCTACACCTTC. Encoded protein: CASSPGTVGYTF.

This sequence joins TRBV9 and TRBJ1-6, with D tentatively TRBD1 (6 bases). V lost 4 bases to trimming and J lost 2 bases, with 10 bases between them. CDR3 size: 15 residues. The germline CDR1 and CDR2 sequences are SGDLS and YYNGEE. This CDR3 reads CASSPAGAYNSPLHF. The CDR3 DNA sequence: TGTGCCAGCAGCCCTGCAGGGGCCTATAATTCACCCCTCCACTTT. Combining the CDR3 with reference TRBV9 and TRBJ1-6 gives the whole variable domain DSGVTQTPKHLITATGQRVTLRCSPRSGDLSVYWYQQSLDQGLQFLIQYYNGEERAKGNILERFSAQQFPDLHSELNLSSLELGDSALYFCASSPAGAYNSPLHFGNGTRLTVT.

This clone has only one observation. The rearrangement links TRBV7-2 to TRBJ1-2; no clear D gene. Germline assignment: CDR1 SGHTA and CDR2 FQGNSA. This CDR3 is built from 13 residues. The ends were cut back, 5 bases at V and 4 bases at J, with 11 bases in the middle. CDR3 sequence reads: CASSREGIYGYTF. The DNA of the CDR3 is TGTGCCAGCAGCCGAGAGGGTATCTATGGCTACACCTTC.

This chain connects TRBV5-4 to TRBJ2-7; a weak D match, TRBD2 (6 bases). Germline loops: CDR1 SGHNT, CDR2 YYREEE (reference sequence). This CDR3 comprises 16 residues. Deletions cut 0 bases from V and 1 base from J, with 14 bases between. The CDR3 loop is CASSLAPGVISYEQYF. DNA for the CDR3: TGTGCCAGCAGCTTGGCCCCGGGGGTAATATCCTACGAGCAGTACTTC. Filled out from reference TRBV5-4 and TRBJ2-7, the complete variable domain reads ETGVTQSPTHLIKTRGQQVTLRCSSQSGHNTVSWYQQALGQGPQFIFQYYREEENGRGNFPPRFSGLQFPNYSSELNVNALELDDSALYLCASSLAPGVISYEQYFGPGTRLTVT.

V and J are TRBV5-1 and TRBJ1-5, with 9 positions matching TRBD1. With 0 bases clipped from V and 4 bases from J, the junction kept 8 bases outside the gene matches. The CDR3 contains 17 residues. Germline CDR1 is SGHRS and CDR2 is YFSETQ. The CDR3 DNA reads TGCGCCAGCAGCTTGGATCCCGCGGACAGGGGTAATCAGCCCCAGCATTTT. This translates into CASSLDPADRGNQPQHF.